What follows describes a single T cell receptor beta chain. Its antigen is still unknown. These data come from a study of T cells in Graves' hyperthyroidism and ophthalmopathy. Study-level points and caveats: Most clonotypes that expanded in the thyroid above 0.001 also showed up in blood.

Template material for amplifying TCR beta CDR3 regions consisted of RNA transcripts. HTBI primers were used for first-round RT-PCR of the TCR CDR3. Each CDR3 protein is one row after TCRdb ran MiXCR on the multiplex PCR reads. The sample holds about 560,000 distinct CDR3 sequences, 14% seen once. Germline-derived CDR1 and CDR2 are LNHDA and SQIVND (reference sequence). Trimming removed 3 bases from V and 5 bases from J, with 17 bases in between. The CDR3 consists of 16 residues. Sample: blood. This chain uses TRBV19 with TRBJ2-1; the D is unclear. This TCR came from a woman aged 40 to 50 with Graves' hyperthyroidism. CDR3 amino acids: CASSIAQIGLNNEQFF. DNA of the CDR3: TGTGCCAGTAGTATCGCCCAGATAGGCTTGAACAATGAGCAGTTCTTC. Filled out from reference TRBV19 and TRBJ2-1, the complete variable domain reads DGGITQSPKYLFRKEGQNVTLSCEQNLNHDAMYWYRQDPGQGLRLIYYSQIVNDFQKGDIAEGYSVSREKKESFPLTVTSAQKNPTAFYLCASSIAQIGLNNEQFFGPGTRLTVL.